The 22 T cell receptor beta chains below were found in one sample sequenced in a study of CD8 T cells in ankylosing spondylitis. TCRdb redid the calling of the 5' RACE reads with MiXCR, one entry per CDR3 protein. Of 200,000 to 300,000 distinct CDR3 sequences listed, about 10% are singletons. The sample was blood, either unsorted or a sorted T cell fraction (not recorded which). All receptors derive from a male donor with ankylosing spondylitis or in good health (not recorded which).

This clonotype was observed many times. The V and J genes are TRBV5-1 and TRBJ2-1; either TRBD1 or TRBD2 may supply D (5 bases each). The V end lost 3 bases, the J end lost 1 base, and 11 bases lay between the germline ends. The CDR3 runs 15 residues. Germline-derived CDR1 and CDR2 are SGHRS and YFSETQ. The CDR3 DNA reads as TGCGCCAGCAGCTCGGGACGAGGGTCCTACAATGAGCAGTTCTTC. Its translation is CASSSGRGSYNEQFF. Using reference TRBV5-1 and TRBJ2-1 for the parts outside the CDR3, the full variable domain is KAGVTQTPRYLIKTRGQQVTLSCSPISGHRSVSWYQQTPGQGLQFLFEYFSETQRNKGNFPGRFSGRQFSNSRSEMNVSTLELGDSALYLCASSSGRGSYNEQFFGPGTRLTVL.

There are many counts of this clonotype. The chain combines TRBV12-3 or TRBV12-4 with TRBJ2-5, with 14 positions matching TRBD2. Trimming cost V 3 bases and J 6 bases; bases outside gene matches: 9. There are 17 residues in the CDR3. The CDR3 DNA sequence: TGTGCCAGCAGTTTTCGACTAGCGGGAGGGAAAACGCAGACCCAGTACTTC. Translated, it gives CASSFRLAGGKTQTQYF.

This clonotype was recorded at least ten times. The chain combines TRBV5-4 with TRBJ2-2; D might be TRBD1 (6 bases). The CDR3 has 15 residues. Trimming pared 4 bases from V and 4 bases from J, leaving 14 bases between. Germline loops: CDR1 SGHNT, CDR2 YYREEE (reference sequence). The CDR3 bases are TGTGCCAGCAGCCGCCGGGACACCTTCACCGGGGAGCTGTTTTTT. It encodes CASSRRDTFTGELFF.

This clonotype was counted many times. CDR3 bases: TGCGCCAGCAGCCTCTCCCCCGGGGGTGCCAATTCTAATCAGCCCCAGCATTTT. It yields the protein CASSLSPGGANSNQPQHF. The rearrangement uses TRBV5-1 and TRBJ1-5; tentative D call: TRBD1 (5 bases). The V end was cut by 4 bases, the J end by 4 bases, with 24 bases between. CDR3 length: 18 residues. The germline V gene has CDR1 SGHRS and CDR2 YFSETQ.

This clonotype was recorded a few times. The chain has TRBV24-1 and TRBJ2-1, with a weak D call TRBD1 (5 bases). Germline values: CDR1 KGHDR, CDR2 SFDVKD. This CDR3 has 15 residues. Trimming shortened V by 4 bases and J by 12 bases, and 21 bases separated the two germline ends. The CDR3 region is CATSDQGLRLGRQFF. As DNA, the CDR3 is TGTGCCACCAGTGACCAGGGATTGAGGTTGGGCAGGCAGTTCTTC.

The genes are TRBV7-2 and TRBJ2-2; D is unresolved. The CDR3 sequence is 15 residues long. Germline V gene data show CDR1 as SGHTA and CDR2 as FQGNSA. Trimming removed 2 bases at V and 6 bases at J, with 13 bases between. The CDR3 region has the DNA TGTGCCAGCAGCTTAAATGCGGCGGCCCCCGGGGAGCTGTTTTTT. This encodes CASSLNAAAPGELFF.

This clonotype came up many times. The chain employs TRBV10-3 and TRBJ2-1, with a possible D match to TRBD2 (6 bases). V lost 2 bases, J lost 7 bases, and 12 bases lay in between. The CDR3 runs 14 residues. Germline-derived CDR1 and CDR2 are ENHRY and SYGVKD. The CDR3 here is CAISEPSAGNEQFF. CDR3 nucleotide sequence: TGTGCCATCAGTGAGCCTAGTGCGGGGAATGAGCAGTTCTTC.

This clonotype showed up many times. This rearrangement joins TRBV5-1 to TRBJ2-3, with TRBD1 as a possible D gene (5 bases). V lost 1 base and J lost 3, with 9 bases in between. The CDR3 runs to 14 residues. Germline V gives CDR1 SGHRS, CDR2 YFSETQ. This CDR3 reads CASSLSQATDTQYF. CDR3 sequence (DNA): TGCGCCAGCAGCTTGTCACAGGCTACAGATACGCAGTATTTT.

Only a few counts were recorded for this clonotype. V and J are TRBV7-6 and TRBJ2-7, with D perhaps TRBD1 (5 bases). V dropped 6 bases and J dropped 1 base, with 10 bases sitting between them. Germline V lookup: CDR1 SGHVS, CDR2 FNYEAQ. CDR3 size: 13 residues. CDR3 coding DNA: TGTGCCAGCAGGCCTCAGGGTTCCTACGAGCAGTACTTC. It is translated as CASRPQGSYEQYF.

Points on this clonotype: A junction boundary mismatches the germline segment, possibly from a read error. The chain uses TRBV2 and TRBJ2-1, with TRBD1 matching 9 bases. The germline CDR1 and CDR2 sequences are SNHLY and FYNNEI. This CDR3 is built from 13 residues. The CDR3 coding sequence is TGTGCCAGCAGTTGGGACAGGGCCAATGGGCAGTTCTTC. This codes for CASSWDRANGQFF.

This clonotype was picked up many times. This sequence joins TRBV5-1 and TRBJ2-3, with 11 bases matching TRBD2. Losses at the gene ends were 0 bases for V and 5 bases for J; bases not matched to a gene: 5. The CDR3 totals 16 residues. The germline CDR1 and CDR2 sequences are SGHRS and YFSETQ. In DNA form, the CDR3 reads TGCGCCAGCAGCTTGGTAATCGGGACTAGCGGAGATACGCAGTATTTT. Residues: CASSLVIGTSGDTQYF.

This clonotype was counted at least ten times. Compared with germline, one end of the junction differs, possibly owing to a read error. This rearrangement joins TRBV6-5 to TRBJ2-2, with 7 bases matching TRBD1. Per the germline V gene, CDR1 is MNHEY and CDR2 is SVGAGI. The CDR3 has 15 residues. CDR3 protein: CVSSYGDRNTGELFF. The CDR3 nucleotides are TGTGTCAGCAGTTACGGGGACAGGAACACCGGGGAGCTGTTTTTT.

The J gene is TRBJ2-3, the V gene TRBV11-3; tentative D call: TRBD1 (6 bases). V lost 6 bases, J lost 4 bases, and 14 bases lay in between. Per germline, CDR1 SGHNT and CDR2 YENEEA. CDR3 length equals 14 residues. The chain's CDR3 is CASRHREMADTQYF. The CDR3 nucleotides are TGTGCCAGCAGACACAGGGAAATGGCAGATACGCAGTATTTT.

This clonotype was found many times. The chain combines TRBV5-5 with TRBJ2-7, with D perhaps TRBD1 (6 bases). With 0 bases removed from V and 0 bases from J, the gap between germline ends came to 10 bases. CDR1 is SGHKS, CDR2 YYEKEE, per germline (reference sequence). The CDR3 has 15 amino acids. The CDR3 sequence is CASSLETGSSYEQYF. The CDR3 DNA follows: TGTGCCAGCAGCTTGGAGACAGGAAGCTCCTACGAGCAGTACTTC.

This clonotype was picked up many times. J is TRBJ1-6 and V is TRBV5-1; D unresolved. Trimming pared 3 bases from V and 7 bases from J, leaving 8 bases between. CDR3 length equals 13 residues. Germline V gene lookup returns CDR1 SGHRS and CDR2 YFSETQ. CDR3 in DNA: TGCGCCAGCAGCTCCCCGGGCAATTCACCCCTCCACTTT. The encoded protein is CASSSPGNSPLHF.

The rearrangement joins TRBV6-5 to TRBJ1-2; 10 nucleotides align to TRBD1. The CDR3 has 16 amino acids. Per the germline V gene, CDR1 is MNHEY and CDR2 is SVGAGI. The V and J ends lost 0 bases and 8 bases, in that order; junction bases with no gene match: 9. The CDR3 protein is CASSYSPSDRGTGYTF. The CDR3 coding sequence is TGTGCCAGCAGTTACTCACCGTCGGACAGGGGGACAGGCTACACCTTC.

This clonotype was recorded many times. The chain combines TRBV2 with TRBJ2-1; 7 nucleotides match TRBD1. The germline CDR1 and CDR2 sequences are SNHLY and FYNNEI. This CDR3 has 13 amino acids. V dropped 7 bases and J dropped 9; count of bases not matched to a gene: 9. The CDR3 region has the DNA TGTGCCAGCAATACAGGGGAGATTGGTGAGCAGTTCTTC. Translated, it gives CASNTGEIGEQFF.

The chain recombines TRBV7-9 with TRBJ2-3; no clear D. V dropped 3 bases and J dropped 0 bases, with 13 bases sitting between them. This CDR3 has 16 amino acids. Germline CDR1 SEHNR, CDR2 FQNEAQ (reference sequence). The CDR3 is CASSFGSGYSTDTQYF. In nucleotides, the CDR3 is TGTGCCAGCAGCTTTGGTTCCGGCTATAGCACAGATACGCAGTATTTT.

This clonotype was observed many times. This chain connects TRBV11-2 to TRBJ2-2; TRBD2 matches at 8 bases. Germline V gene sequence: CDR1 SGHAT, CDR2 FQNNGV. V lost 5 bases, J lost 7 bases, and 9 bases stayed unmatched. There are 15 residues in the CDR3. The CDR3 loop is CASSPLQRENGELFF. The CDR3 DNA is TGTGCCAGCAGCCCCCTACAGCGGGAGAACGGGGAGCTGTTTTTT.

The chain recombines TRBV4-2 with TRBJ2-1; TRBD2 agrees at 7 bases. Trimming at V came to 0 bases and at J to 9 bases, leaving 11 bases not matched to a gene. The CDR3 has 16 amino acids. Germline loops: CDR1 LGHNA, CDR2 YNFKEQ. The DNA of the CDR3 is TGTGCCAGCAGCCAAGACTCGGTTGGCGGGAGACGTGAGCAGTTCTTC. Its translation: CASSQDSVGGRREQFF.

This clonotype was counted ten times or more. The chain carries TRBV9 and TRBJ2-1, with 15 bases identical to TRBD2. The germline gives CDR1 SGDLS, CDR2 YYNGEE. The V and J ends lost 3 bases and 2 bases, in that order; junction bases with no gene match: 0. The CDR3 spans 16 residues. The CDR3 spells CASSGTSGRAYNEQFF. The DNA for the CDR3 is TGTGCCAGCAGCGGGACTAGCGGGAGGGCCTACAATGAGCAGTTCTTC. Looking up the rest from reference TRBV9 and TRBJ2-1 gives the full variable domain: DSGVTQTPKHLITATGQRVTLRCSPRSGDLSVYWYQQSLDQGLQFLIQYYNGEERAKGNILERFSAQQFPDLHSELNLSSLELGDSALYFCASSGTSGRAYNEQFFGPGTRLTVL.

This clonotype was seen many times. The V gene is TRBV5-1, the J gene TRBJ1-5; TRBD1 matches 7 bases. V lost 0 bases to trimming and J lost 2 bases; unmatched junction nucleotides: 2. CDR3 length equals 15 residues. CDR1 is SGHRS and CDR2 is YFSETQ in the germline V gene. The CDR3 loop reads CASSLGDSRNQPQHF. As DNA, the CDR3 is TGCGCCAGCAGCTTGGGGGACAGCCGCAATCAGCCCCAGCATTTT.